What follows are 12 T cell receptor beta chains derived from one specimen sequenced in a study of cytomegalovirus exposure and HLA in healthy donors. The study ran its PCR with 60 Vbeta and 13 Jbeta primers. Clones were sequenced by immunoSEQ multiplex PCR, and TCRdb holds only the in-frame ones, with some missing. The sample lists over 150,000 clones, approximately 75% seen once, with roughly 3.5% in the top ten. What was sequenced was PBMCs. These receptors came from a man aged 30-40 years in good health and CMV-seropositive.

V and J are TRBV7-9 and TRBJ2-7; 7 bases are a match to TRBD1. This CDR3 has 16 residues. CDR1 is SEHNR and CDR2 is FQNEAQ in the germline V gene (reference sequence). V dropped 1 base and J dropped 0; count of bases not matched to a gene: 6. CDR3 sequence reads: CASSLVGGSLSYEQYF. The CDR3, as DNA: TGTGCCAGCAGCTTAGTAGGGGGCAGCCTCTCCTACGAGCAGTACTTC. The full variable domain, with the rest looked up from reference TRBV7-9 and TRBJ2-7, is DTGVSQNPRHKITKRGQNVTFRCDPISEHNRLYWYRQTLGQGPEFLTYFQNEAQLEKSRLLSDRFSAERPKGSFSTLEIQRTEQGDSAMYLCASSLVGGSLSYEQYFGPGTRLTVT.

This CDR3 is CASSPGLADGEQYF. The CDR3 DNA follows: TGTGCCAGCTCCCCCGGACTAGCGGATGGGGAGCAGTACTTC. The chain combines TRBV6-5 with TRBJ2-7; 10 bases are shared with TRBD2. Germline CDR1 MNHEY, CDR2 SVGAGI. The CDR3 has 14 residues. With V trimmed by 8 bases and J by 7 bases, 11 bases remained unmatched.

The chain joins TRBV18 to TRBJ1-1; D remains unclear. The CDR3 extends over 12 amino acids. CDR1 and CDR2 (germline): KGHSH, LQKENI. The V gene lost 4 bases and the J gene lost 4 bases, with 7 bases spanning the gap. The CDR3 region is CASSLEGTEAFF. Written as DNA, the CDR3 is TGTGCCAGCTCACTGGAGGGCACTGAAGCTTTCTTT.

V gene TRBV4-1 combines with J gene TRBJ2-7, with TRBD2 matching 10 bases. V was clipped by 4 bases and J by 0 bases; unmatched bases: 3. The CDR3 extends over 15 amino acids. Germline CDR1 reads MGHRA; CDR2 reads YSYEKL. The CDR3 DNA sequence: TGCGCCAGCAGCCCCCGGACTAGCGGCTCCTACGAGCAGTACTTC. Protein product: CASSPRTSGSYEQYF.

J is TRBJ1-2 and V is TRBV28; D ambiguous. CDR1 and CDR2 from the germline V gene are MDHEN and SYDVKM. This CDR3 contains 11 residues. V lost 4 bases and J lost 4, with 4 bases in between. The CDR3 DNA sequence: TGTGCCAGCAGTTCCGGCTATGGCTACACCTTC. It encodes CASSSGYGYTF.

V gene TRBV28 combines with J gene TRBJ2-3, with 11 positions matching TRBD2. The germline V gene encodes CDR1 MDHEN and CDR2 SYDVKM. CDR3 size: 15 residues. V lost 5 bases, J lost 2 bases, and 3 bases stayed unmatched. In DNA, the CDR3 is TGTGCCAGCAGTCTAGCGGGGGGATACACAGATACGCAGTATTTT. Translated: CASSLAGGYTDTQYF.

The rearrangement joins TRBV19 to TRBJ1-6; 9 nucleotides agree with TRBD1. Germline CDR1 is LNHDA and CDR2 is SQIVND (reference sequence). V shed 8 bases and J 7 bases; nucleotides not matched to a gene: 0. This CDR3 spans 12 amino acids. CDR3 DNA sequence: TGTGCCAGTGGACAGGGGAATTCACCCCTCCACTTT. Translating it yields CASGQGNSPLHF. The entire variable domain, with the rest obtained from reference TRBV19 and TRBJ1-6, is as follows: DGGITQSPKYLFRKEGQNVTLSCEQNLNHDAMYWYRQDPGQGLRLIYYSQIVNDFQKGDIAEGYSVSREKKESFPLTVTSAQKNPTAFYLCASGQGNSPLHFGNGTRLTVT.

The rearrangement joins TRBV5-1 to TRBJ2-1; 12 nucleotides agree with TRBD2. V shed 0 bases, J shed 8 bases, and the junction held 6 bases outside the gene matches. CDR3 length: 16 amino acids. Germline CDR1 is SGHRS and CDR2 is YFSETQ. CDR3 residues: CASSLGLAGGFDEQFF. The CDR3 bases are TGCGCCAGCAGCTTGGGCCTAGCGGGGGGGTTTGATGAGCAGTTCTTC. Full variable domain (remainder filled in from reference TRBV5-1 and TRBJ2-1): KAGVTQTPRYLIKTRGQQVTLSCSPISGHRSVSWYQQTPGQGLQFLFEYFSETQRNKGNFPGRFSGRQFSNSRSEMNVSTLELGDSALYLCASSLGLAGGFDEQFFGPGTRLTVL.

The genes are TRBV5-1 and TRBJ1-6, with TRBD1 identical over 7 bases. This CDR3 has 14 residues. Per germline, CDR1 SGHRS and CDR2 YFSETQ. Trimming took 0 bases from V and 14 from J; bases not matched to a gene: 8. The CDR3 region has the DNA TGCGCCAGCAGCTTGGATCCGGGACAGCAATCCCTCCACTTT. It codes for CASSLDPGQQSLHF.

The CDR3 DNA sequence: TGTGCCAGCAGCGTAGTAACAGGGACCGGGGAGCTGTTTTTT. Residues: CASSVVTGTGELFF. This chain uses TRBV9 with TRBJ2-2; D might be TRBD1 (6 bases). The CDR3 contains 14 residues. Germline values: CDR1 SGDLS, CDR2 YYNGEE. V dropped 0 bases and J dropped 5 bases, with 8 bases sitting between them.

This chain uses TRBV5-1 with TRBJ2-3; D may be TRBD1 (5 bases). Germline loops: CDR1 SGHRS, CDR2 YFSETQ. The CDR3 has 15 amino acids. V lost 0 bases, J lost 5 bases, and 13 bases lay in between. Written as DNA, the CDR3 is TGCGCCAGCAGCTTGGAGGGGCTCGGTGGAGATACGCAGTATTTT. This gives the protein CASSLEGLGGDTQYF.

This clone came up once. This chain joins TRBV4-1 and TRBJ1-5, with TRBD1 as a possible D gene (5 bases). With 3 bases removed from V and 10 bases from J, the gap between germline ends came to 16 bases. This CDR3 contains 14 residues. Germline CDR1 MGHRA, CDR2 YSYEKL. The CDR3 here is CASSQRTVGGPQHF. The DNA of the CDR3 is TGCGCCAGCAGCCAGAGGACTGTCGGGGGACCCCAGCATTTT.